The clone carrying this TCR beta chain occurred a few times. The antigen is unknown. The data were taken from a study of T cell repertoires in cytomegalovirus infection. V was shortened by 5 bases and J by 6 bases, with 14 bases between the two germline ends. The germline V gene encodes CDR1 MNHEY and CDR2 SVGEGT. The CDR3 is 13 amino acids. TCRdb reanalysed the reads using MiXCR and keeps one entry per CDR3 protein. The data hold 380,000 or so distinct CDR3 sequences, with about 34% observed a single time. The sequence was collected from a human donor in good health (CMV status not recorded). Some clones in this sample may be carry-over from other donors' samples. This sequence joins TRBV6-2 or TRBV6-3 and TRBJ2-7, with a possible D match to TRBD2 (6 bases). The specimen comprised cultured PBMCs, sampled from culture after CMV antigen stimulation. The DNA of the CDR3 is TGTGCCAGCAGTACCTTACTAGCAGCCGAGCAGTACTTC. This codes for CASSTLLAAEQYF.